Listed here are 24 T cell receptor beta chains from one sample, sequenced in a study of cytomegalovirus exposure and HLA in healthy donors. Sequencing used immunoSEQ multiplex PCR; TCRdb keeps in-frame clones, though not all of them. The table shows fewer than 350,000 clones, with roughly 90% occurring only once. The sequencing input was PBMCs. Every receptor here comes from a woman aged 18-30 years in good health and CMV-seronegative.

The chain employs TRBV23-1 and TRBJ2-1, with 7 nucleotides matching TRBD1. TRBV23-1 is an ORF for which the function is uncertain. The CDR3 has 14 residues. V shed 6 bases, J shed 2 bases, and the junction held 4 bases outside the gene matches. The CDR3 here is CASRYRGTYNEQFF. The CDR3 coding sequence is TGCGCCAGCAGATACAGGGGAACCTACAATGAGCAGTTCTTC.

This chain connects TRBV11-1 to TRBJ1-1; TRBD1 might be the D (6 bases). V lost 2 bases and J 3 bases, leaving 13 bases between the germline ends. The CDR3 totals 15 residues. The V gene's germline CDR1 is SGHAT and CDR2 FQDESV (reference sequence). CDR3 bases: TGTGCCAGCAGCTTAAACAGGGCCGCGGACACTGAAGCTTTCTTT. Its translation is CASSLNRAADTEAFF.

The rearrangement links TRBV28 to TRBJ1-6; a weak D match, TRBD1 (5 bases). CDR3 length equals 16 residues. Trimming removed 5 bases from V and 9 bases from J, with 20 bases in between. CDR1 MDHEN and CDR2 SYDVKM come from the germline V gene. CDR3 loop: CASSPPLRRGGSPLHF. The CDR3 DNA is TGTGCCAGCAGTCCGCCCCTGAGGAGGGGCGGTTCACCCCTCCACTTT.

The chain has TRBV7-3 and TRBJ2-5, with TRBD2 as a possible D gene (5 bases). Germline V gene sequence: CDR1 SGHTA, CDR2 FQGTGA. Trimming removed 4 bases at V and 5 bases at J, with 11 bases between. The CDR3 covers 13 residues. CDR3 nucleotides: TGTGCCAGCAGCTCCGGGGTCTGGGAGACCCAGTACTTC. Its protein product is CASSSGVWETQYF.

This sequence joins TRBV7-6 and TRBJ1-1; D is possibly TRBD1 (6 bases). The CDR3 is 13 amino acids. In germline, CDR1 is SGHVS, CDR2 FNYEAQ. The ends were cut back, 4 bases at V and 2 bases at J, with 8 bases in the middle. Here the CDR3 reads CASSSDRNTEAFF. The CDR3 region has the DNA TGTGCCAGCAGCTCGGACAGAAACACTGAAGCTTTCTTT.

The rearrangement joins TRBV7-6 to TRBJ1-3; no firm D call. The CDR3 consists of 17 residues. With 1 base removed from V and 0 bases from J, the gap between germline ends came to 13 bases. Germline V gene data show CDR1 as SGHVS and CDR2 as FNYEAQ. CDR3: CASSLEPGRPSGNTIYF. DNA of the CDR3: TGTGCCAGCAGCTTAGAGCCCGGCAGGCCCTCTGGAAACACCATATATTTT. The full variable domain, in which reference TRBV7-6 and TRBJ1-3 provide the parts outside the CDR3, is GAGVSQSPRYKVTKRGQDVALRCDPISGHVSLYWYRQALGQGPEFLTYFNYEAQQDKSGLPNDRFSAERPEGSISTLTIQRTEQRDSAMYRCASSLEPGRPSGNTIYFGEGSWLTVV.

The V gene is TRBV15, the J gene TRBJ2-3; 9 bases match TRBD1. This CDR3 has 17 residues. Germline V gives CDR1 LNHNV, CDR2 YYDKDF (reference sequence). Trimming removed 3 bases from V and 7 bases from J; junction bases left unmatched: 14. The CDR3 loop reads CATSSPEQGAWGNTQYF. The CDR3 DNA follows: TGTGCCACCAGCAGCCCAGAACAGGGGGCGTGGGGGAATACGCAGTATTTT.

The chain joins TRBV25-1 to TRBJ2-2; a weak D match, TRBD2 (6 bases). Trimming took off 6 bases at V and 8 bases at J, with 10 bases between the two ends. Germline assignment: CDR1 MGHDK and CDR2 SYGVNS. The CDR3 contains 12 residues. The CDR3 sequence is CASRRGPGELFF. The CDR3 coding sequence is TGTGCCAGCAGGCGGGGACCAGGGGAGCTGTTTTTT. Complete variable domain (other parts from reference TRBV25-1 and TRBJ2-2): EADIYQTPRYLVIGTGKKITLECSQTMGHDKMYWYQQDPGMELHLIHYSYGVNSTEKGDLSSESTVSRIRTEHFPLTLESARPSHTSQYLCASRRGPGELFFGEGSRLTVL.

The rearrangement uses TRBV27 and TRBJ2-3; 10 nucleotides align to TRBD2. CDR3 length: 14 residues. V trimming: 4 bases; J trimming: 8 bases; junction bases outside the gene matches: 6. Germline-derived CDR1 and CDR2 are MNHEY and SMNVEV (reference sequence). The CDR3 coding sequence is TGTGCCAGCAGTTCAACCGGGACTAGCGTTACGCAGTATTTT. This codes for CASSSTGTSVTQYF.

The chain links TRBV6-6 to TRBJ2-3, with TRBD2 matching over 7 bases. Germline CDR1 MNHNY, CDR2 SVGAGI (reference sequence). The trim removed 6 bases at V and 2 bases at J, leaving 11 bases unmatched. The length of the CDR3 is 16 residues. The CDR3 coding sequence is TGTGCCAGCAGGAGAGCGGGACGGAGGGCCACAGATACGCAGTATTTT. This encodes CASRRAGRRATDTQYF.

The chain joins TRBV28 to TRBJ2-1; 16 bases match TRBD2. The germline CDR1 and CDR2 sequences are MDHEN and SYDVKM. CDR3 length: 17 amino acids. V lost 5 bases and J lost 10; bases outside the gene matches: 11. The CDR3 region has the DNA TGTGCCAGCAGTCGCTTACCCGGGACTAGCGGGAGGGGGGAGCAGTTCTTC. Translation gives CASSRLPGTSGRGEQFF.

The CDR3 coding sequence is TGTGCCAGCAGCTTATTCCTGGGGCTAGCGGGGACCTACGAGCAGTACTTC. The encoded protein is CASSLFLGLAGTYEQYF. The genes are TRBV11-2 and TRBJ2-7; TRBD2 matches at 9 bases. V lost 2 bases to trimming and J lost 2 bases; unmatched junction nucleotides: 10. The CDR3 runs to 17 residues. CDR1 is SGHAT and CDR2 is FQNNGV in the germline V gene.

This chain uses TRBV5-1 with TRBJ2-3; tentatively, D is TRBD1 (5 bases). This CDR3 has 14 residues. Germline-derived CDR1 and CDR2 are SGHRS and YFSETQ. Deletions cut 4 bases from V and 6 bases from J, with 15 bases between. As DNA, the CDR3 is TGCGCCAGCAGCCCGGTGGGGCGAAGGGATACGCAGTATTTT. It encodes CASSPVGRRDTQYF.

In its sample, this clone was seen a few times. V usage is TRBV28 and J usage is TRBJ1-6, with TRBD1 as a possible D gene (6 bases). Germline lookup yields CDR1 MDHEN and CDR2 SYDVKM. The CDR3 contains 15 residues. The ends were cut back, 5 bases at V and 6 bases at J, with 14 bases in the middle. DNA for the CDR3: TGTGCCAGCAGTCTTCAGGGGCGGAGTAATTCACCCCTCCACTTT. Residues: CASSLQGRSNSPLHF.

This chain connects TRBV27 to TRBJ2-2; possibly TRBD2 for D (6 bases). Deletions cut 3 bases from V and 3 bases from J, with 17 bases between. CDR1 and CDR2 from the germline V gene are MNHEY and SMNVEV (reference sequence). The CDR3 spans 17 residues. The CDR3 region is CASSLKNGGTYTGELFF. In DNA form, the CDR3 reads TGTGCCAGCAGTTTGAAGAACGGCGGGACGTACACCGGGGAGCTGTTTTTT.

V gene TRBV9 combines with J gene TRBJ2-1; a weak D match, TRBD2 (5 bases). CDR3 length: 15 residues. V was trimmed by 3 bases and J by 0 bases, leaving 10 bases between them. The V gene's germline CDR1 is SGDLS and CDR2 YYNGEE. CDR3 protein: CASSGTRSSYNEQFF. CDR3 DNA sequence: TGTGCCAGCAGCGGCACTAGGAGCTCCTACAATGAGCAGTTCTTC.

J is TRBJ1-4 and V is TRBV4-1, with 7 bases aligning to TRBD1. The CDR3 has 15 residues. Looked up from germline, CDR1 is MGHRA and CDR2 is YSYEKL. V was clipped by 4 bases and J by 8 bases; unmatched bases: 10. The CDR3 DNA reads TGCGCCAGCAGCCCCCAGGGGGGCGGCAGAGAAAAACTGTTTTTT. This encodes CASSPQGGGREKLFF.

The rearrangement links TRBV28 to TRBJ2-7; 8 bases are shared with TRBD2. CDR1 and CDR2 from the germline V gene are MDHEN and SYDVKM. The CDR3 has 16 amino acids. J lost 4 bases, V lost 2 bases, and 10 bases had no gene match. DNA for the CDR3: TGTGCCAGCAGTTTAATATCCGGGGGGGTGGGATACGAGCAGTACTTC. Encoded protein: CASSLISGGVGYEQYF. Complete variable domain (other parts from reference TRBV28 and TRBJ2-7): DVKVTQSSRYLVKRTGEKVFLECVQDMDHENMFWYRQDPGLGLRLIYFSYDVKMKEKGDIPEGYSVSREKKERFSLILESASTNQTSMYLCASSLISGGVGYEQYFGPGTRLTVT.

The V call is TRBV5-8, the J call TRBJ2-1, with 7 bases aligning to TRBD2. With V trimmed by 4 bases and J by 4 bases, 8 bases remained unmatched. The CDR3 loop spans 15 amino acids. The germline V gene has CDR1 SGHTS and CDR2 YDEGEE. The CDR3 DNA follows: TGTGCCAGCAGCACGACTAGCTCCACGTACAATGAGCAGTTCTTC. This encodes CASSTTSSTYNEQFF.

This clone was recorded once. The rearrangement links TRBV28 to TRBJ2-3; D is perhaps TRBD2 (5 bases). Germline V gene sequence: CDR1 MDHEN, CDR2 SYDVKM. Trimming pared 6 bases from V and 5 bases from J, leaving 21 bases between. The CDR3 totals 16 residues. Written as DNA, the CDR3 is TGTGCCAGCAGCCGATCCCGGATTCGCCGGGAAGATACGCAGTATTTT. Its translation: CASSRSRIRREDTQYF.

The chain has TRBV4-1 and TRBJ2-1, with 11 bases aligning to TRBD2. V was clipped by 3 bases and J by 7 bases; unmatched bases: 8. Germline lookup yields CDR1 MGHRA and CDR2 YSYEKL. This CDR3 contains 16 residues. CDR3 loop: CASSQISGRARNEQFF. As DNA, the CDR3 is TGCGCCAGCAGCCAGATTAGCGGGAGGGCCCGGAATGAGCAGTTCTTC.

The rearrangement joins TRBV6-1 to TRBJ1-1, with a weak D call TRBD1 (6 bases). The length of the CDR3 is 15 residues. V shed 6 bases and J shed 1 base, with 15 bases lying between them. Per germline, CDR1 MNHNS and CDR2 SASEGT. The CDR3 nucleotides read TGTGCCAGCAGACGGACAGACACAAAGAACACTGAAGCTTTCTTT. Protein: CASRRTDTKNTEAFF.

Here the CDR3 DNA reads TGTGCCTCTCAGGGGAATTCGGGTCAGCCCCAGCATTTT. Translating it yields CASQGNSGQPQHF. The genes are TRBV10-3 and TRBJ1-5, with D tentatively TRBD1 (6 bases). Germline values: CDR1 ENHRY, CDR2 SYGVKD. V dropped 11 bases and J dropped 6 bases, with 17 bases sitting between them. The CDR3 contains 13 residues.

This chain joins TRBV5-1 and TRBJ1-4; D gene unclear. Germline V lookup: CDR1 SGHRS, CDR2 YFSETQ. CDR3 length: 14 residues. V was shortened by 6 bases and J by 4 bases, with 13 bases between the two germline ends. CDR3 in amino acids: CASTKDNLNEKLFF. CDR3 nucleotides: TGCGCCAGCACCAAAGACAACCTTAATGAAAAACTGTTTTTT.